The T cell receptor (beta chain) under discussion was sequenced for a study of T-cell memory formation after mild COVID-19. Study information: Largely, the TCR clusters proved donor specific. Whole-study results and caveats: The study found contracting CD4+ clones mainly in CM and EM and contracting CD8+ clones in EMRA. Later expanders leaned toward CD4+, whereas clones contracting from day 15 to 85 were balanced CD4/CD8.

As to this clonotype: The antigen is not known.

Per germline, CDR1 SGHTA and CDR2 FQGNSA. Trimming took 5 bases from V and 0 from J; bases not matched to a gene: 7. CDR3 length equals 16 residues. Sample barcodes and UMIs were carried by the TCR alpha and TCR beta cDNA libraries that 5'RACE generated with constant-segment primers. In TCRdb, the 5' RACE reads were re-called with MiXCR into one record per CDR3 protein. This table holds about 160,000 distinct CDR3 sequences, less than 40% found once. The sequence came from an adult woman who had mild COVID-19 (a few samples of this study predate the infection). Cell type and time point are not known. Sequenced sample: PBMCs or a T cell subset sorted from them (not recorded which). J is TRBJ2-3 and V is TRBV7-2, with TRBD2 matching 8 bases. The CDR3 region has the DNA TGTGCCAGCAGCCAGGACCTAGCGGGCAGCACAGATACGCAGTATTTT. Its protein is CASSQDLAGSTDTQYF. Full variable domain (outside the CDR3, taken from reference TRBV7-2 and TRBJ2-3): GAGVSQSPSNKVTEKGKDVELRCDPISGHTALYWYRQSLGQGLEFLIYFQGNSAPDKSGLPSDRFSAERTGGSVSTLTIQRTQQEDSAVYLCASSQDLAGSTDTQYFGPGTRLTVL.